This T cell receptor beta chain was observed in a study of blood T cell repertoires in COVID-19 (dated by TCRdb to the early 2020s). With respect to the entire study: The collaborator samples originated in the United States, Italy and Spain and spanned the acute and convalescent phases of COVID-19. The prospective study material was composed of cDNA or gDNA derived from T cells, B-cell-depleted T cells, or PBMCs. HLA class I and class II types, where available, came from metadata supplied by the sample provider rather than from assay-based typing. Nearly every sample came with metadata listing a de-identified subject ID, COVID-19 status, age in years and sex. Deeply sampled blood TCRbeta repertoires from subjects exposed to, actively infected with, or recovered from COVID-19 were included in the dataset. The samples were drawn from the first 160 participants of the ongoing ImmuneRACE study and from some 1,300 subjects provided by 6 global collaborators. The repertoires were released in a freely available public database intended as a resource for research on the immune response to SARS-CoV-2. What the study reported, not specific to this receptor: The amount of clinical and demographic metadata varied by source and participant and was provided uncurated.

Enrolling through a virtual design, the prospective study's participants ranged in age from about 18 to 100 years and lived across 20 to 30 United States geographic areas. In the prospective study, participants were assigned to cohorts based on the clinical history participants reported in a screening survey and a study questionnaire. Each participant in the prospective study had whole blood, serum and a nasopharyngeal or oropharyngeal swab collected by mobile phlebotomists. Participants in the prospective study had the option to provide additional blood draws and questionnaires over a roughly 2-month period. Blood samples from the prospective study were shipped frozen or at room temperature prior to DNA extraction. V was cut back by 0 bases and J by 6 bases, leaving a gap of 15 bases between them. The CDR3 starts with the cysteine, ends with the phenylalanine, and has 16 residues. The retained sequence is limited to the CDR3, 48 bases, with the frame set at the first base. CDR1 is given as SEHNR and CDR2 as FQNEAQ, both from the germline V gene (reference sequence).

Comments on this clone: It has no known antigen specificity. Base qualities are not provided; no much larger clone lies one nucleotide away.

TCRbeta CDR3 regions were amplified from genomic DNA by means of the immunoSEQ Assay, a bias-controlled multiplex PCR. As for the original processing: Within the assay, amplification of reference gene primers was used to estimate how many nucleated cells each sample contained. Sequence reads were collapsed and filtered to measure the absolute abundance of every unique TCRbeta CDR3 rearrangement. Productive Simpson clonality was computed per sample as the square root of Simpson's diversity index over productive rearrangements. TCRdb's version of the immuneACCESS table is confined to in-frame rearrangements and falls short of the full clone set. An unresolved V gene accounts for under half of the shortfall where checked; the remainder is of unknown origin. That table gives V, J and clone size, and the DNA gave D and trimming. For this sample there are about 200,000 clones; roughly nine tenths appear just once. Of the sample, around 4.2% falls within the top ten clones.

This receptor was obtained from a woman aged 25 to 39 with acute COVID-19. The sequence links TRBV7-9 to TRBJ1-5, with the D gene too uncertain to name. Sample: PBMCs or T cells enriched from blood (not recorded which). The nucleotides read TGTGCCAGCAGCTTAGCGATGACGGGAAGAATTCAGCCCCAGCATTTT. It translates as CASSLAMTGRIQPQHF.